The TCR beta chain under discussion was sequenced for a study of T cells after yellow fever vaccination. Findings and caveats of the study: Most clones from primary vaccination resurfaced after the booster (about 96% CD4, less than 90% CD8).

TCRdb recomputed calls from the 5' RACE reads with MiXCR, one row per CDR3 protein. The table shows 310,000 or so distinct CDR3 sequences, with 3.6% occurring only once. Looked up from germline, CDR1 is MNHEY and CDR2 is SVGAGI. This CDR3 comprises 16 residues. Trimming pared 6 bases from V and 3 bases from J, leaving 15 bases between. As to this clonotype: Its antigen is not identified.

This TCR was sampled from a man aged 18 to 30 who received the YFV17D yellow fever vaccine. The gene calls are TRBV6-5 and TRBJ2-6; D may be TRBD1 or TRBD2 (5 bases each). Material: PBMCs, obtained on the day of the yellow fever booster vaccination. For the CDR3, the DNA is TGTGCCAGCAGAGCCCCCGGGGCTTATGGGGCCAACGTCCTGACTTTC. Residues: CASRAPGAYGANVLTF.